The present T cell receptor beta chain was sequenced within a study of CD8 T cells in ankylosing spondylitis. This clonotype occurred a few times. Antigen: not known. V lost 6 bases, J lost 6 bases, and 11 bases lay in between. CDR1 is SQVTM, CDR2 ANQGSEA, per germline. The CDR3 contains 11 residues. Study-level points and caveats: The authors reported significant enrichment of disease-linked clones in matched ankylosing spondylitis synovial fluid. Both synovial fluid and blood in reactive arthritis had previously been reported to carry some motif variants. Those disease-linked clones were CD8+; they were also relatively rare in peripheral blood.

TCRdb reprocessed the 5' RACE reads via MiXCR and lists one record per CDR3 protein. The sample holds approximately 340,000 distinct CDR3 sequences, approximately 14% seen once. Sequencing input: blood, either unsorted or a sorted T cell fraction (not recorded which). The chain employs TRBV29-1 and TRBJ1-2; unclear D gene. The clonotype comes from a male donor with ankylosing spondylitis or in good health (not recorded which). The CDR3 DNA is TGCAGCGTAGTCAATTTGGATGGCTACACCTTC. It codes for CSVVNLDGYTF.